A selection of T cell receptor beta chains follows, all from one sample in a study of blood T cell repertoires in COVID-19. Sequencing was performed with immunoSEQ multiplex PCR; in TCRdb, only in-frame clones are kept and a portion is missing. Of approximately 350,000 clones listed, about 90% are singletons. The sequencing sample was made of PBMCs or T cells enriched from blood (not recorded which). All receptors derive from a woman in her twenties or thirties who had recovered from COVID-19. The CDR3 runs from the conserved cysteine through the conserved F or W. A D gene is named only where the DNA matches it firmly. Not every row has a clone size; where given, it reads once, few, many or a size class.

v_gene	abundance	j_gene	d_gene	CDR3nt	CDR3aa
TRBV3-1/TRBV3-2	NA	TRBJ2-3	TRBD2	TGTGCCAGCAGCCAAGATAGCGGGGGGGCGACAGATACGCAGTATTTT	CASSQDSGGATDTQYF
TRBV6-5	NA	TRBJ1-6	TRBD1	TGTGCCAGCAGTTCACAGGGGGCTAGTGCACCCCTCCACTTT	CASSSQGASAPLHF
TRBV19	NA	TRBJ2-5	NA	TGTGCCAGTAGTATGGGGCAGGCCCAAGAGACCCAGTACTTC	CASSMGQAQETQYF
TRBV27	NA	TRBJ1-5	NA	TGTGCCAGCAGTCCACTCCAGGGTAATCAGCCCCAGCATTTT	CASSPLQGNQPQHF
TRBV5-5	NA	TRBJ2-7	NA	TGTGCCAGCAGCTTGTTCCACCAGGGCCTCTCCTACGAGCAGTACTTC	CASSLFHQGLSYEQYF
TRBV5-5	NA	TRBJ1-3	TRBD1	TGTGCCAGCAGCAGACCGGGACAGGGGAGTAGAGTCGGAAACACCATATATTTT	CASSRPGQGSRVGNTIYF
TRBV2	NA	TRBJ1-4	NA	TGTGCCAGCTCGACCGGGTTTGCTAATGAAAAACTGTTTTTT	CASSTGFANEKLFF
TRBV5-1	NA	TRBJ1-2	TRBD1	TGCGCCAGCAGCATAAGACAGGGCCCCCCTTCCACCTTC	CASSIRQGPPSTF
TRBV3-1/TRBV3-2	NA	TRBJ1-6	NA	TGTGCCAGCAGCCAAGCGGCGGGGATTTCACCCCTCCACTTT	CASSQAAGISPLHF
TRBV11-2	NA	TRBJ1-1	NA	TGTGCCAGCAGCTTAGTGGGGGGACTCGACACTGAAGCTTTCTTT	CASSLVGGLDTEAFF
TRBV27	NA	TRBJ2-1	TRBD2	TGTGCCAGCAGTGAATACGGGACTAGCGGGACCCACAATGAGCAGTTCTTC	CASSEYGTSGTHNEQFF
TRBV5-1	NA	TRBJ1-2	NA	TGCGCCAGCAGCTCCGGTGGGGGCTCTAACTATGGCTACACCTTC	CASSSGGGSNYGYTF
TRBV11-2	NA	TRBJ1-2	NA	TGTGCCAGCAGCTCGCAACAGGGAAACTATGGCTACACCTTC	CASSSQQGNYGYTF
TRBV4-1	NA	TRBJ2-7	TRBD2	TGCGCCAGCAGCCAGGACCCGGGACTAGCGGGAGGAGGAAACGAGCAGTACTTC	CASSQDPGLAGGGNEQYF
TRBV9	NA	TRBJ1-6	NA	TGTGCCAGCAGCGTAGCTGGGGGACAAAATTCACCCCTCCACTTT	CASSVAGGQNSPLHF
TRBV9	once	TRBJ2-7	NA	TGTGCCAGCAGCGGAGGGTATGGCTACGAGCAGTACTTC	CASSGGYGYEQYF
TRBV28	NA	TRBJ2-2	NA	TGTGCCAGCAGAATGTCCGGGACACCCAACACCGGGGAGCTGTTTTTT	CASRMSGTPNTGELFF
TRBV7-8	NA	TRBJ2-7	TRBD2	TGTGCCAGCAGCTCCAAGCGGGGGGGCCTAATGGAGCAGTACTTC	CASSSKRGGLMEQYF
TRBV4-1	once	TRBJ2-2	NA	TGCGCCAGCAGCCAGTTGGCGGGACCCCCGAACACCGGGGAGCTGTTTTTT	CASSQLAGPPNTGELFF
TRBV6-5	NA	TRBJ1-5	TRBD1	TGTGCCAGCAGCGGACAGGGGGGCAATCAGCCCCAGCATTTT	CASSGQGGNQPQHF
TRBV30	NA	TRBJ1-3	NA	TGTGCCTGGGGCCCCACGGTAGGCGGTCGTGGAAACACCATATATTTT	CAWGPTVGGRGNTIYF
TRBV12-5	once	TRBJ1-4	NA	TGTGCTAGTGGCTTATCCCCGTCAGGGGCAACTAATGAAAAACTGTTTTTT	CASGLSPSGATNEKLFF
TRBV13	NA	TRBJ2-7	NA	TGTGCCAGCGGGGAAGGAGGGGCTTTGTCCTACGAGCAGTACTTC	CASGEGGALSYEQYF
TRBV5-1	NA	TRBJ1-2	NA	TGCGCCAGCAGCTACAGAAGAGACTATGGCTACACCTTC	CASSYRRDYGYTF
TRBV6-4	NA	TRBJ1-5	NA	TGTGCCAGCAGTGACCCCCAACCGGGTCAGCCCCAGCATTTT	CASSDPQPGQPQHF
TRBV6-4	NA	TRBJ1-2	NA	TGTGCCAGCAGCGAACCGGGACATCGTGGCTACACCTTC	CASSEPGHRGYTF
TRBV4-1	NA	TRBJ2-6	NA	TGCGCCAGCAGCCAGGGGTTTATGTGGGGCGCTGGGGCCAACGTCCTGACTTTC	CASSQGFMWGAGANVLTF
TRBV2	NA	TRBJ1-6	NA	TGTGCCAGCAGTGATACCGCGAGCTCCTATAATTCACCCCTCCACTTT	CASSDTASSYNSPLHF
TRBV2	NA	TRBJ2-1	TRBD2	TGTGCCAGCAAATGGACTAGCGGGGGAAGCTCCTACAATGAGCAGTTCTTC	CASKWTSGGSSYNEQFF
TRBV18	NA	TRBJ2-2	NA	TGTGCCAGCTCACCAACCGGGACTTCAGAAGGGGAGCTGTTTTTT	CASSPTGTSEGELFF
TRBV25-1	NA	TRBJ2-1	NA	TGTGCCAGCAGTAGCGCGACCTCCTACAATGAGCAGTTCTTC	CASSSATSYNEQFF
TRBV10-1	once	TRBJ1-1	TRBD1	TGCGCCAGCAGCCCAGAAGGGGGCCGTAACACTGAAGCTTTCTTT	CASSPEGGRNTEAFF
TRBV19	NA	TRBJ1-5	TRBD1	TGTGCCAGTAGAGACAGGGGCAATCAGCCCCAGCATTTT	CASRDRGNQPQHF
TRBV9	once	TRBJ1-1	NA	TGTGCCAGCAGCGTATTAGCCAGCAACACTGAAGCTTTCTTT	CASSVLASNTEAFF
TRBV7-2	NA	TRBJ1-2	NA	TGTGCCAGCAGCGCGACCGGGGGGGTGTATGGCTACACCTTC	CASSATGGVYGYTF
TRBV2	NA	TRBJ1-5	TRBD1	TGTGCCAGCGGACAGGGGGATCAGCCCCAGCATTTT	CASGQGDQPQHF
TRBV3-1/TRBV3-2	NA	TRBJ2-1	NA	TGTGCCAGCAGCCCCCCCAGAAGCTCCTACAATGAGCAGTTCTTC	CASSPPRSSYNEQFF
TRBV10-3	NA	TRBJ1-1	NA	TGTGCCATCAGTCCACAGGGTAACACTGAAGCTTTCTTT	CAISPQGNTEAFF
TRBV5-4	few	TRBJ1-4	TRBD1	TGTGCCAGCAGCTTACAGGGGGCGGTTGAAAAACTGTTTTTT	CASSLQGAVEKLFF
TRBV18	NA	TRBJ2-2	TRBD2	TGTGCCAGCTCACCGGGACTAGCGGGCCCTCCCGGGGAGCTGTTTTTT	CASSPGLAGPPGELFF
TRBV4-1	NA	TRBJ2-7	TRBD1	TGCGCCAGCAGCCAAGATGCCCTGGGACAGGGCGGCTACGAGCAGTACTTC	CASSQDALGQGGYEQYF
TRBV12-3/TRBV12-4	once	TRBJ2-7	NA	TGTGCCAGCAGTGGAAGCGACGGCTACGAGCAGTACTTC	CASSGSDGYEQYF
TRBV5-1	NA	TRBJ2-3	TRBD2	TGCGCCAGCAGCTTGGAATCGGGCGGGAGGGCAGATACGCAGTATTTT	CASSLESGGRADTQYF
TRBV29-1	NA	TRBJ1-1	NA	TGCAGCGCGGACCAGGGGTCCGGCACTGAAGCTTTCTTT	CSADQGSGTEAFF
TRBV6-5	NA	TRBJ1-2	TRBD1	TGTGCCAGCAGGGATAGGACAGGGGCAAACTATGGCTACACCTTC	CASRDRTGANYGYTF
TRBV2	NA	TRBJ2-5	NA	TGTGCCAGCAGTGAAAGGGACTGGTACTCCATTGAGACCCAGTACTTC	CASSERDWYSIETQYF
TRBV13	NA	TRBJ2-7	TRBD1	TGTGCCAGCAGCTCGGGGACAGGGAGCGAGCAGTACTTC	CASSSGTGSEQYF
TRBV7-9	NA	TRBJ1-1	TRBD1	TGTGCCAGCAGCGACCCCCGGGACAGGGAATTGAACACTGAAGCTTTCTTT	CASSDPRDRELNTEAFF
TRBV6-5	NA	TRBJ2-2	NA	TGTGCCAGCCCCTCGTCCCCGAACACCGGGGAGCTGTTTTTT	CASPSSPNTGELFF